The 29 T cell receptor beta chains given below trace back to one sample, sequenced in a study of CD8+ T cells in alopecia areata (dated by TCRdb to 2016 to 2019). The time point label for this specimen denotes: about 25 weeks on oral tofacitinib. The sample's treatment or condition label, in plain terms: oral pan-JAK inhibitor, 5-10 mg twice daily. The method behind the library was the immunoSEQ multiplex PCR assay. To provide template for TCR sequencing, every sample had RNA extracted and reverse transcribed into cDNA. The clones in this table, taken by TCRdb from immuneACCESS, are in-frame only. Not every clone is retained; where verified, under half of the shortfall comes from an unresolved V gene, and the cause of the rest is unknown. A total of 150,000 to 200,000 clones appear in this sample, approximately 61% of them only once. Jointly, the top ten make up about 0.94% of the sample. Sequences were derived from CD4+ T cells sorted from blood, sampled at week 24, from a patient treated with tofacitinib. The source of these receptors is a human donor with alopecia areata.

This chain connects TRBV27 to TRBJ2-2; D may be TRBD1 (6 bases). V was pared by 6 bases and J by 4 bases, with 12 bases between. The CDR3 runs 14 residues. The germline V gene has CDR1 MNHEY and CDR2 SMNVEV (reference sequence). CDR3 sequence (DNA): TGTGCCAGCAGGCGGATACAGGGCACCGGGGAGCTGTTTTTT. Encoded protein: CASRRIQGTGELFF.

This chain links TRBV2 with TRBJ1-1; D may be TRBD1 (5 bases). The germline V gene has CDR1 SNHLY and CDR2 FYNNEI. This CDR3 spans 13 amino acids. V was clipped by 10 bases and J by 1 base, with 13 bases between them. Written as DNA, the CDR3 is TGTGCCACGCACTTCGGGGGGAACACTGAAGCTTTCTTT. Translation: CATHFGGNTEAFF.

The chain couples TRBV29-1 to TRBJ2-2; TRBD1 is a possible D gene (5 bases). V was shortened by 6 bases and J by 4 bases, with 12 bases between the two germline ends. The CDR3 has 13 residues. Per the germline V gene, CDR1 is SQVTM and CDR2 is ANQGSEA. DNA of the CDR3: TGCAGCGTCCAACTAAGGGGCACCGGGGAGCTGTTTTTT. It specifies CSVQLRGTGELFF.

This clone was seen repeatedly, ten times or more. CDR3 bases: TGCGCCAGCAGCTTGACTACGCCTCCTAGCACAGATACGCAGTATTTT. It is translated as CASSLTTPPSTDTQYF. The rearrangement joins TRBV5-1 to TRBJ2-3; no definite D call. The CDR3 loop spans 16 amino acids. V lost 1 base, J lost 0 bases, and 12 bases lay in between. Germline CDR1 reads SGHRS; CDR2 reads YFSETQ.

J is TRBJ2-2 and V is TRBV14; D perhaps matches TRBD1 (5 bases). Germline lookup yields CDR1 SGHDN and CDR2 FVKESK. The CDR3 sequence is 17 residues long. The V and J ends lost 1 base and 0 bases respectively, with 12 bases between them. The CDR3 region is CASSQVREQANTGELFF. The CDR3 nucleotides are TGTGCCAGCAGCCAAGTCCGCGAACAGGCGAACACCGGGGAGCTGTTTTTT.

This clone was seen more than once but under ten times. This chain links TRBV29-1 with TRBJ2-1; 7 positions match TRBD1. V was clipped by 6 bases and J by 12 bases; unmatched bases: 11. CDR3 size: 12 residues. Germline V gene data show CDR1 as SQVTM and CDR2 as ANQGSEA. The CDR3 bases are TGCAGCGTCGACCAGGGACAGTATGGGCAGTTCTTC. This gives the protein CSVDQGQYGQFF.

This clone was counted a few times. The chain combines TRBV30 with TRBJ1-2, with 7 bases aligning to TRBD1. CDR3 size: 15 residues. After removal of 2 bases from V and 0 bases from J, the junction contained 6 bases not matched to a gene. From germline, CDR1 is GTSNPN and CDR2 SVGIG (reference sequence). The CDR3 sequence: CAWSPLGTANYGYTF. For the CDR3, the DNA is TGTGCCTGGAGTCCACTTGGGACAGCTAACTATGGCTACACCTTC.

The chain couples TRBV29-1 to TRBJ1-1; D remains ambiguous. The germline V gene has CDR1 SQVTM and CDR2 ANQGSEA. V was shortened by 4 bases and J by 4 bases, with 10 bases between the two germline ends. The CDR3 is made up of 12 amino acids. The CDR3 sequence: CSVVGFGTEAFF. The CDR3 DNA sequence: TGCAGCGTTGTGGGATTTGGCACTGAAGCTTTCTTT.

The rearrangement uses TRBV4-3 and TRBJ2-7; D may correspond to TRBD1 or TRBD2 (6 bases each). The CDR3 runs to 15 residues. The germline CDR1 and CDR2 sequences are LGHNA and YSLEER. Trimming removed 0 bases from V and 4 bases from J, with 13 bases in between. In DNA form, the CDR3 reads TGCGCCAGCAGCCAAGAGGTGCAGGGGAGGTACGAGCAGTACTTC. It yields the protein CASSQEVQGRYEQYF.

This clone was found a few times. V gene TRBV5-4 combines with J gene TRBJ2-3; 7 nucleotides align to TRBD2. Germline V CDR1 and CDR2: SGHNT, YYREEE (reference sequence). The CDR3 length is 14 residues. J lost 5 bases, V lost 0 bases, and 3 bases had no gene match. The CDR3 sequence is CASSLGQREDTQYF. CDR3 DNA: TGTGCCAGCAGCTTGGGGCAGCGGGAAGATACGCAGTATTTT.

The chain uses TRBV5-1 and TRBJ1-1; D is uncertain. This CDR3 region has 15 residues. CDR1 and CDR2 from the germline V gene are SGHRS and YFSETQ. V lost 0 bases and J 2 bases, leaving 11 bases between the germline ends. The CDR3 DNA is TGCGCCAGCAGCTTGGCAGAACAGTTCAACACTGAAGCTTTCTTT. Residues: CASSLAEQFNTEAFF.

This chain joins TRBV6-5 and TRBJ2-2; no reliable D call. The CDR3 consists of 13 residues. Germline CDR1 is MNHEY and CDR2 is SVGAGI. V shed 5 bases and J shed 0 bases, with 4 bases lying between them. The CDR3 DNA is TGTGCCAGCAGTGAGACGAACACCGGGGAGCTGTTTTTT. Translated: CASSETNTGELFF.

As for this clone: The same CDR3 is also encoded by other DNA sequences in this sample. The chain's CDR3 is CSVGLRDTEAFF. CDR3 DNA sequence: TGCAGCGTTGGGTTAAGGGACACTGAAGCTTTCTTT. The rearrangement uses TRBV29-1 and TRBJ1-1; D ambiguous. Germline V gives CDR1 SQVTM, CDR2 ANQGSEA. The CDR3 consists of 12 residues. V was cut by 4 bases and J by 3 bases, with 9 bases left in between.

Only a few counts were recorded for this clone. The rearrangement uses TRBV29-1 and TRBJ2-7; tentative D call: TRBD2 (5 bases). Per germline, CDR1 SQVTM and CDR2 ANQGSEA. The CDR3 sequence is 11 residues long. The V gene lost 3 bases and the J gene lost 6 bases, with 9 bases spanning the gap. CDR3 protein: CSVDNGGEQYF. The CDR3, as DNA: TGCAGCGTTGACAATGGAGGCGAGCAGTACTTC.

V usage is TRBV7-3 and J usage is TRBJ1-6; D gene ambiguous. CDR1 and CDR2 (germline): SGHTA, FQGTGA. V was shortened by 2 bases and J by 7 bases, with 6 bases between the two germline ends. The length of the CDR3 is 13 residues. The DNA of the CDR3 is TGTGCCAGCAGCTTACAGCCAAATTCACCCCTCCACTTT. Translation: CASSLQPNSPLHF.

The CDR3 DNA follows: TGTGCCTGGAGTCGAGCCGGGGAGCTGTTTTTT. Protein product: CAWSRAGELFF. The chain is built from TRBV30 and TRBJ2-2; D is unclear. CDR3 size: 11 residues. Deletions cut 2 bases from V and 6 bases from J, with 4 bases between. Germline CDR1 and CDR2: GTSNPN and SVGIG (reference sequence).

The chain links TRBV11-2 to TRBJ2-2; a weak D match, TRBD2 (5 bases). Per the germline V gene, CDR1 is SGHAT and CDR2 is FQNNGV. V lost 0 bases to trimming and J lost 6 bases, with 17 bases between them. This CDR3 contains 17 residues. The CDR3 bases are TGTGCCAGCAGCTTAGATCGACCTAGCTCTTTAGCCGGGGAGCTGTTTTTT. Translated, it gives CASSLDRPSSLAGELFF.

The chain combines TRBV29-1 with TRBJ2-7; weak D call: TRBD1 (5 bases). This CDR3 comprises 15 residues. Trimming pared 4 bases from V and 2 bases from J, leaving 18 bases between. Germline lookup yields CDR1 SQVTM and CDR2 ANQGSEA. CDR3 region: CSVVIGPGLAYEQYF. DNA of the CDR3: TGCAGCGTTGTTATCGGTCCAGGGCTTGCCTACGAGCAGTACTTC.

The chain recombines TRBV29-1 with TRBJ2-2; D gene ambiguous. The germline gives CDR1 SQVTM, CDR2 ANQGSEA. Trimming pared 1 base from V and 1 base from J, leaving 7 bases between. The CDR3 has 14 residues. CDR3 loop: CSVEVSLNTGELFF. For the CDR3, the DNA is TGCAGCGTTGAAGTGTCACTGAACACCGGGGAGCTGTTTTTT.

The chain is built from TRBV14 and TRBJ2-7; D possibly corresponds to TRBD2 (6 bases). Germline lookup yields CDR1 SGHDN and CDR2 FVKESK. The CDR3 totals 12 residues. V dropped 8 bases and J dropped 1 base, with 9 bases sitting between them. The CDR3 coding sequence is TGTGCCAGCGGTCGGGAGTCCTACGAGCAGTACTTC. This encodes CASGRESYEQYF. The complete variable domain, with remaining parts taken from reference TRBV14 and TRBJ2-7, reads EAGVTQFPSHSVIEKGQTVTLRCDPISGHDNLYWYRRVMGKEIKFLLHFVKESKQDESGMPNNRFLAERTGGTYSTLKVQPAELEDSGVYFCASGRESYEQYFGPGTRLTVT.

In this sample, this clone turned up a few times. As DNA, the CDR3 is TGCAGCGTTGAAGGCGGGATCGGAGCTTTCTTT. Its protein is CSVEGGIGAFF. V gene TRBV29-1 combines with J gene TRBJ1-1, with no clear D. This CDR3 has 11 amino acids. CDR1 is SQVTM and CDR2 is ANQGSEA in the germline V gene. The germline V and J ends were trimmed by 1 base and 10 bases, with 10 bases remaining between them.

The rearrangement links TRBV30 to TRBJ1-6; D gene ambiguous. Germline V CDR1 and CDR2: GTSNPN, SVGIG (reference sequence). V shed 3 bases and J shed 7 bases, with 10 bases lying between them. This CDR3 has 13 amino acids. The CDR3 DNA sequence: TGTGCCTGGAGCACGGGCTGGAATTCACCCCTCCACTTT. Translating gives CAWSTGWNSPLHF. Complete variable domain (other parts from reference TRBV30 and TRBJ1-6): SQTIHQWPATLVQPVGSPLSLECTVEGTSNPNLYWYRQAAGRGLQLLFYSVGIGQISSEVPQNLSASRPQDRQFILSSKKLLLSDSGFYLCAWSTGWNSPLHFGNGTRLTVT.

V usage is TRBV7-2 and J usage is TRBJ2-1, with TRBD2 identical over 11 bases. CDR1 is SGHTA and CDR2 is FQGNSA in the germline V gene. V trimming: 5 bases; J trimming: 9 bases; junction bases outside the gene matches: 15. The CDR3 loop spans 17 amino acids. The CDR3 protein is CASSPGGRLAGIGEQFF. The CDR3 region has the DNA TGTGCCAGCAGCCCCGGCGGGCGACTAGCGGGGATTGGTGAGCAGTTCTTC.

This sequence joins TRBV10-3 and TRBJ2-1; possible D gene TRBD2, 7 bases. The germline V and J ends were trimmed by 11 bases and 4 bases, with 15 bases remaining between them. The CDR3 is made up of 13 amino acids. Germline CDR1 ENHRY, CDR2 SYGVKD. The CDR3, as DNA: TGTGCCGGCGGGGGCGACCTATACAATGAGCAGTTCTTC. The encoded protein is CAGGGDLYNEQFF.

CDR3 nucleotides: TGTGCCTGGAGTGTAGTAGAAGAGAATCAGCCCCAGCATTTT. Translating gives CAWSVVEENQPQHF. The chain carries TRBV30 and TRBJ1-5; D call uncertain. Germline V gene lookup returns CDR1 GTSNPN and CDR2 SVGIG (reference sequence). This CDR3 spans 14 amino acids. Deletions cut 0 bases from V and 4 bases from J, with 10 bases between.

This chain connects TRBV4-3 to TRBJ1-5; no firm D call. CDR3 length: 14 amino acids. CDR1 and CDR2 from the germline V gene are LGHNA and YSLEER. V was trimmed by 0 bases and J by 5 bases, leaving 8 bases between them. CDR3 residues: CASSQDLGDQPQHF. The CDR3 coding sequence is TGCGCCAGCAGCCAAGATCTCGGGGATCAGCCCCAGCATTTT.

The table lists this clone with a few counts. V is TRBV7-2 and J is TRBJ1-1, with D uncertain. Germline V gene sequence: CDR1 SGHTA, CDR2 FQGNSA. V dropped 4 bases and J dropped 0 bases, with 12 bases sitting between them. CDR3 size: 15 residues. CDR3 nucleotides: TGTGCCAGCAGCTCTTCCGTTACTATGAACACTGAAGCTTTCTTT. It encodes CASSSSVTMNTEAFF.

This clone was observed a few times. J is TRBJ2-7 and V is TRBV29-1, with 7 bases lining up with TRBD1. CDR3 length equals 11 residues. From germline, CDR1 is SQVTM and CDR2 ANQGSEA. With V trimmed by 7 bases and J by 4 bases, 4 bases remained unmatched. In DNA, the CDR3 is TGCAGCGGAATGACAGGGTACGAGCAGTACTTC. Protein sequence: CSGMTGYEQYF.

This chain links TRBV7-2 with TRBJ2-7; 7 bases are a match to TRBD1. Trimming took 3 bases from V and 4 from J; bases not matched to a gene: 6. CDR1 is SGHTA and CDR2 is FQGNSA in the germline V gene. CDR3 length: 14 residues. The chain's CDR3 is CASSLLQGKYEQYF. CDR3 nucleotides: TGTGCCAGCAGCTTGCTACAGGGGAAATACGAGCAGTACTTC.